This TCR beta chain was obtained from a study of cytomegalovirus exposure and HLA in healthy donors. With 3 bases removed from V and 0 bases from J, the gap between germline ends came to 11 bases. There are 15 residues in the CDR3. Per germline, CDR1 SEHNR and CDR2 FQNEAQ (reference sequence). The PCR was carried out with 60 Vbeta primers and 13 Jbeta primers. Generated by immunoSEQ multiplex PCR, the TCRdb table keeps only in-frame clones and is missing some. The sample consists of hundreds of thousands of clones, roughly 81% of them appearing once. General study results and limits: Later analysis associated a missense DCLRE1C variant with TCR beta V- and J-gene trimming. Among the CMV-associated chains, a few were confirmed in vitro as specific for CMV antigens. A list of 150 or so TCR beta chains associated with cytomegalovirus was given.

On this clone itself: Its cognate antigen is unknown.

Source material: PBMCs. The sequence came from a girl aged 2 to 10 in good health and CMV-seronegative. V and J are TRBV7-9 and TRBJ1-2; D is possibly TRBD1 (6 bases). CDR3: CASSLEGGANYGYTF. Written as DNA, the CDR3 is TGTGCCAGCAGCTTGGAGGGGGGGGCTAACTATGGCTACACCTTC.